This record concerns one T cell receptor beta chain sequence. These data are taken from a study of blood T cell repertoires in COVID-19. CDR3 size: 15 residues. Germline V lookup: CDR1 SGHRS, CDR2 YFSETQ. V gave up 4 bases and J gave up 6 bases; unmatched junction bases: 8. The protocol was immunoSEQ multiplex PCR, while the TCRdb copy is restricted to in-frame clones and leaves out a portion. This sample carries over 80,000 clones, around two thirds of them seen once, and the ten largest clones take 3% to 4.5%. This chain joins TRBV5-1 and TRBJ2-3, with 10 bases that match TRBD1. Sequencing was performed on peripheral blood. This sequence originates from a man between 65 and 85 years old with COVID-19, enrolled during active disease. The DNA for the CDR3 is TGCGCCAGCAGCGCCGGACAGGGGGTTCTCGATACGCAGTATTTT. Its protein product is CASSAGQGVLDTQYF.